The rows below give T cell receptor beta chains drawn from one sample of a study of blood T cell repertoires in COVID-19. Data came from immunoSEQ multiplex PCR; TCRdb stores just in-frame clones and leaves some out. This table has a few hundred thousand clones, around 90% appearing once. Input material: peripheral blood. These receptors were collected from a human donor in a cohort sampled during active COVID-19. CDR3s include the opening cysteine and the closing phenylalanine or tryptophan.

V	J	CDR3
TRBV9	TRBJ2-7	CASSSGQGGAYEQYF
TRBV5-8	TRBJ2-7	CASSDPSGGTYEQYF
TRBV5-6	TRBJ1-5	CASSQGDRQQPQHF
TRBV7-9	TRBJ2-1	CASTRTISSSYNEQFF
TRBV7-2	TRBJ1-4	CASSLARGVFPNEKLFF
TRBV7-8	TRBJ2-3	CASSSGVTNGPDTQYF
TRBV11-2	TRBJ2-7	CASSPDGGREQYF
TRBV10-3	TRBJ1-2	CAISEAPGSEYGYTF
TRBV7-8	TRBJ2-2	CASSLGGLAGASGELFF
TRBV3-1/TRBV3-2	TRBJ2-7	CASSQAGGRREQYF
TRBV19	TRBJ2-7	CASSIRPDRGYEQYF
TRBV5-4	TRBJ1-2	CASSLRDRAYGYTF
TRBV27	TRBJ2-1	CASSRSGGPYNEQFF
TRBV19	TRBJ1-1	CASSRRQGYTEAFF
TRBV4-1	TRBJ1-1	CASSPRGSEAFF
TRBV27	TRBJ2-7	CASSFPGGAEQYF
TRBV19	TRBJ1-1	CASSTTGGGTEAFF
TRBV6-5	TRBJ2-5	CASKLMIREYF
TRBV19	TRBJ1-6	CASSSSGQGESPLHF
TRBV27	TRBJ1-2	CASSYRVGGYTF
TRBV6-5	TRBJ2-3	CASRQTSRDTQYF
TRBV6-5	TRBJ2-7	CASSYSGLAGYEQYF
TRBV19	TRBJ1-5	CASSIVVAGGWQPQHF
TRBV6-5	TRBJ1-4	CASSGEQGEKLFF
TRBV5-1	TRBJ2-1	CASSPGQGGAYNEQFF
TRBV4-1	TRBJ2-7	CASSQDRSEQYF
TRBV19	TRBJ2-5	CASSTSGLAGGKETQYF
TRBV19	TRBJ1-5	CASSFGQGPRDQPQHF
TRBV5-4	TRBJ2-7	CASRASGRPYEQYF
TRBV7-9	TRBJ1-2	CASSLADRVGYGYTF
TRBV19	TRBJ1-1	CASSLTGMGTEAFF
TRBV15	TRBJ1-5	CATSTFDQPQHF
TRBV18	TRBJ1-2	CASSPTGTGGGYTF
TRBV4-3	TRBJ2-1	CASSHVRTSGNNEQFF
TRBV7-9	TRBJ1-1	CASSPYGQGAFF
TRBV9	TRBJ2-5	CASSLGQGPQETQYF
TRBV18	TRBJ1-1	CASSPEDRQNTEAFF
TRBV4-3	TRBJ1-5	CASSQDRGSTGQPQHF
TRBV28	TRBJ2-3	CASSPQRRSDTQYF
TRBV6-5	TRBJ2-7	CASSYSEAHVGEQYF
TRBV5-6	TRBJ2-3	CASSSLAGGPTDTQYF
TRBV7-9	TRBJ2-1	CASSLARGPRMNEQFF
TRBV6-5	TRBJ1-5	CASRGQGLNQPQHF
TRBV9	TRBJ2-7	CASSVETGPYEQYF
TRBV18	TRBJ1-2	CASSVGTAYLNYGYTF
TRBV6-5	TRBJ2-7	CASSPGLVPLGEQYF
TRBV30	TRBJ2-7	CAWSSWDSGYEQYF
TRBV5-5	TRBJ2-1	CASSLELVSSTQAYNEQFF
TRBV27	TRBJ1-3	CASSLFGQGAAGNTIYF
TRBV4-2	TRBJ2-1	CASSLRGDHYNEQFF
TRBV25-1	TRBJ1-4	CASSEWRGTNEKLFF